Sequencing of this TCR beta chain was carried out in a study of control samples from healthy donors and cancer patients. Trimming removed 6 bases from V and 2 bases from J, with 13 bases in between. CDR1 and CDR2 from the germline V gene are WSHSY and SAAADI. The CDR3 consists of 15 residues. This clone was recorded only once. Libraries were prepared by immunoSEQ multiplex PCR; TCRdb keeps only in-frame clonotypes and omits some of them. The table has under 85,000 clones, around 95% seen once. This TCR derives from a woman aged 40 to 50 in good health. The sequencing sample was made of blood. This rearrangement joins TRBV10-2 to TRBJ2-2; weak D call: TRBD1 (7 bases). The CDR3 DNA reads as TGCGCCAGCAGGGAGGGACAGATAAACACCGGGGAGCTGTTTTTT. Its protein is CASREGQINTGELFF.